The present entry profiles one T cell receptor (beta chain) with its context. The CDR3 has 13 amino acids. The V gene lost 7 bases and the J gene lost 1 base, with 7 bases spanning the gap. Germline CDR1 LGHNT, CDR2 FRNRAP. Profiling relied on immunoSEQ multiplex PCR, and the TCRdb table lists in-frame clones only, not all of them. The sample has almost 250,000 clones, around 89% seen once. The sample is drawn from a study of blood T cell repertoires in COVID-19. Study-wide background: The analysed material was cDNA or gDNA that came from T cells, B-cell-depleted T cells, or PBMCs.

This TCR derives from a woman aged 25 to 39 who had recovered from COVID-19. The chain couples TRBV12-5 to TRBJ2-2; D gene ambiguous. Input material: PBMCs or T cells enriched from blood (not recorded which). The CDR3 is CASAPRNTGELFF. The CDR3, as DNA: TGTGCTAGTGCTCCCAGGAACACCGGGGAGCTGTTTTTT.